Here is one T cell receptor (beta chain) with its context. This sample is drawn from a study of T cell changes during pregnancy in multiple sclerosis. The data were produced by immunoSEQ multiplex PCR, yet TCRdb's version contains in-frame clones alone and is incomplete. The sample has about 58,000 clones; more than 80% are singletons. CDR1 is MDHEN and CDR2 is SYDVKM in the germline V gene. The CDR3 covers 15 residues. With V trimmed by 7 bases and J by 7 bases, 13 bases remained unmatched. The chain is built from TRBV28 and TRBJ2-5; TRBD1 agrees at 9 bases. The receptor was isolated from a female donor in good health, enrolled as a control in a pregnancy study. The sample in question was CD4+ T cells from peripheral blood mononuclear cells, obtained after pregnancy. The CDR3 bases are TGTGCCAGCAACAGACCAACAGGGGGCGAAGTGACCCAGTACTTC. Its protein is CASNRPTGGEVTQYF.